Listed below are T cell receptor beta chains from one sample, sequenced in a study of T cell repertoires in cytomegalovirus infection. The antigens for these receptors are not known. One entry per CDR3 protein, called by TCRdb with MiXCR from the reads. This repertoire shows around 300,000 distinct CDR3 sequences, roughly a fifth found once; its top ten account for about 21%. The sequences come from cultured PBMCs, collected from culture after CMV antigen stimulation. These receptors were obtained from a human donor in good health (CMV status not recorded). Some clones in this sample may be carry-over from other donors' samples. The CDR3 runs from the conserved cysteine through the conserved F or W.

V	J	CDR3
TRBV7-9	TRBJ1-1	CASSHPISPDRAGTEAFF
TRBV28	TRBJ1-5	CASRRAQGAVSNQPQHF
TRBV7-9	TRBJ2-7	CAIGSLGREQYF
TRBV6-1	TRBJ2-7	CASSEGGQGVWYEQYF
TRBV6-2/TRBV6-3	TRBJ2-1	CASSHGLAGYNEQFF
TRBV11-2	TRBJ2-2	CASSLVLTNTGELFF
TRBV19	TRBJ2-5	CASSLAGRGFKETQYF
TRBV7-2	TRBJ2-3	CASSLVAGMVSTDTQYF
TRBV2	TRBJ1-5	CASSTGLDSNQPQHF
TRBV7-2	TRBJ2-1	CASSLGGLAAFSYNEQFF
TRBV29-1	TRBJ1-1	CSVAVGTEAFF
TRBV6-5	TRBJ2-1	CASSYHSAGVRNEQFF
TRBV15	TRBJ1-3	CATSSGIGNTIYF
TRBV9	TRBJ2-1	CASSVGALVEVSYNEQFF
TRBV20-1	TRBJ1-1	CSARGGQGAFF
TRBV29-1	TRBJ2-1	CSVPWRARSSDEQFF
TRBV7-9	TRBJ2-2	CASSPIAARNTGELFF
TRBV30	TRBJ2-4	CAWSGAGVHGIQYF
TRBV7-6	TRBJ2-1	CASSFRTGGGYEQFF
TRBV7-2	TRBJ2-7	CASSLTAAQGNEQYF
TRBV7-9	TRBJ1-1	CASSLGPGSEAFF
TRBV4-3	TRBJ1-6	CASSPWTAKSPLHF
TRBV28	TRBJ1-5	CASSLRQGAGNQPQHF
TRBV4-3	TRBJ2-2	CASSQAWRATGELFF
TRBV7-2	TRBJ2-1	CASSPQYNEQFF
TRBV20-1	TRBJ2-3	CSARGLQIVPDTQYF
TRBV9	TRBJ2-1	CASSVGQGSGTYNEQFF
TRBV4-3	TRBJ2-2	CASSQETGGSGELFF
TRBV7-9	TRBJ1-1	CASSLSETAEAFF
TRBV7-6	TRBJ1-2	CASSKEARPFYGYTF
TRBV6-2/TRBV6-3	TRBJ1-1	CASSYVSVDVAFF
TRBV12-3/TRBV12-4	TRBJ2-3	CASSPFSGSTDTQYF
TRBV6-1	TRBJ2-1	CASSGTSGRDEQFF
TRBV5-5	TRBJ2-1	CASSPQTSGAHNEQFF
TRBV12-3/TRBV12-4	TRBJ2-5	CASNRGGQETQYF
TRBV5-4	TRBJ2-7	CASSRPGAGLYEQYF
TRBV9	TRBJ2-2	CASSVALAGVPGELFF
TRBV7-9	TRBJ2-5	CASSLAGTDQETQYF
TRBV5-4	TRBJ2-7	CASSPPDRPYEQYF